Listed here are 20 T cell receptor beta chains from one sample, sequenced in a study of early T cells in non-severe SARS-CoV-2 infection (dated by TCRdb to the early 2020s). The library was obtained by 5' RACE. Instrument on record: NextSeq 500. The public reads were quality trimmed at Q25 with fastp and then assembled into clones with MiXCR by TCRdb, keeping productive beta chains. Rows with a matching CDR3 protein are joined into one entry that keeps the most common DNA and genes. The table for this sample lists 40,000 to 60,000 distinct CDR3 sequences; about 4.1% of them were counted only once. Roughly 6% of the sample belongs to the ten largest clones. The sequenced material came from whole blood. Every receptor here comes from an adult who was a healthcare worker with PCR-confirmed SARS-CoV-2 infection or an uninfected control (not recorded which).

In this sample, this clonotype turned up a few times. The V gene is TRBV9, the J gene TRBJ2-1; 7 nucleotides match TRBD2. The CDR3 is made up of 17 amino acids. CDR1 and CDR2 (germline): SGDLS, YYNGEE. V lost 0 bases to trimming and J lost 3 bases; unmatched junction nucleotides: 9. The CDR3: CASSVGPGTINYNEQFF. DNA for the CDR3: TGTGCCAGCAGCGTAGGTCCCGGGACTATTAACTACAATGAGCAGTTCTTC.

A few counts support this clonotype. The chain links TRBV7-3 to TRBJ2-1; possibly TRBD1 or TRBD2 for D (6 bases each). The CDR3 is 14 amino acids. Germline V CDR1 and CDR2: SGHTA, FQGTGA. V lost 3 bases to trimming and J lost 5 bases, with 11 bases between them. CDR3 coding DNA: TGTGCCAGCAGCTTGGGGGGCCGAAACAATGAGCAGTTCTTC. Translating it yields CASSLGGRNNEQFF.

This clonotype was observed a few times. Here the CDR3 DNA reads TGTGCCACGGCGCTGGGGGACGCAGATACGCAGTATTTT. Protein sequence: CATALGDADTQYF. This chain links TRBV5-6 with TRBJ2-3, with D perhaps being TRBD1 or TRBD2 (5 bases each). The CDR3 contains 13 residues. Germline values: CDR1 SGHDT, CDR2 YYEEEE. Trimming cost V 9 bases and J 4 bases, with 15 bases left between them.

This clonotype has a count of ten or more. This chain connects TRBV10-3 to TRBJ1-1; tentative D call: TRBD1 (5 bases). The CDR3 runs to 12 residues. The germline CDR1 and CDR2 sequences are ENHRY and SYGVKD. Trimming removed 4 bases at V and 7 bases at J, with 10 bases between. CDR3 DNA sequence: TGTGCCATCAGTGGCCAACAGGTTGAAGCTTTCTTT. Residues: CAISGQQVEAFF.

This clonotype was counted only a few times. The chain employs TRBV10-1 and TRBJ2-7, with TRBD2 identical over 8 bases. CDR1 WNHNN and CDR2 SYGVQD come from the germline V gene (reference sequence). The V and J ends lost 3 bases and 4 bases, in that order; junction bases with no gene match: 8. This CDR3 contains 15 residues. Here the CDR3 DNA reads TGCGCCAGCAGTGACCCTCGCGGGGGGAAGTACGAGCAGTACTTC. Amino acids: CASSDPRGGKYEQYF.

This clonotype showed up many times. V usage is TRBV19 and J usage is TRBJ2-4; TRBD1 or TRBD2 may be the D gene (6 bases each). This CDR3 region has 16 residues. Between the trimmed V and J ends, which lost 4 bases and 5 bases, there was a span of 18 bases. Germline CDR1 LNHDA, CDR2 SQIVND (reference sequence). For the CDR3, the DNA is TGTGCCAGTAGTACCCTGGGGGGCCAGTGGGAAAACATTCAGTACTTC. It encodes CASSTLGGQWENIQYF. Looking up the rest from reference TRBV19 and TRBJ2-4 gives the full variable domain: DGGITQSPKYLFRKEGQNVTLSCEQNLNHDAMYWYRQDPGQGLRLIYYSQIVNDFQKGDIAEGYSVSREKKESFPLTVTSAQKNPTAFYLCASSTLGGQWENIQYFGAGTRLSVL.

In its sample, this clonotype was seen a few times. The genes are TRBV7-7 and TRBJ2-7, with 11 bases identical to TRBD1. The CDR3 has 14 amino acids. V shed 5 bases and J 4 bases; nucleotides not matched to a gene: 4. In germline, CDR1 is SSHAT, CDR2 FNYEAQ (reference sequence). CDR3 in DNA: TGTGCCAGCAGCCCTGGGACAGGGGGATACGAGCAGTACTTC. Its protein is CASSPGTGGYEQYF.

This clonotype was detected ten times or more. The gene calls are TRBV18 and TRBJ2-1; unclear D gene. Germline-derived CDR1 and CDR2 are KGHSH and LQKENI. Trimming removed 3 bases at V and 3 bases at J, with 12 bases between. The CDR3 runs to 15 residues. The chain's CDR3 is CASSPRAAGYNEQFF. DNA of the CDR3: TGTGCCAGCTCACCTAGGGCGGCCGGCTACAATGAGCAGTTCTTC.

This chain uses TRBV2 with TRBJ2-7; D perhaps matches TRBD1 (6 bases). V dropped 5 bases and J dropped 5 bases, with 10 bases sitting between them. CDR3 length: 12 residues. The germline CDR1 and CDR2 sequences are SNHLY and FYNNEI. The CDR3 DNA follows: TGTGCCAGCAGTACACAGGGCCACGAGCAGTACTTC. Protein: CASSTQGHEQYF.

The V gene is TRBV27, the J gene TRBJ2-3; the D gene is possibly TRBD1 (6 bases). The CDR3 covers 14 residues. V lost 3 bases, J lost 5 bases, and 12 bases lay in between. The germline V gene has CDR1 MNHEY and CDR2 SMNVEV (reference sequence). CDR3 DNA sequence: TGTGCCAGCAGTTTTATGGGGGCCCAAGATACGCAGTATTTT. Residues: CASSFMGAQDTQYF.

This clonotype was counted ten times or more. The gene calls are TRBV11-2 and TRBJ2-1; D is unresolved. V lost 5 bases, J lost 4 bases, and 12 bases lay in between. The CDR3 has 14 residues. Germline CDR1 is SGHAT and CDR2 is FQNNGV. CDR3 nucleotide sequence: TGTGCCAGCAGCCAATTCGACGGGTACAATGAGCAGTTCTTC. Translation gives CASSQFDGYNEQFF. The variable domain in full, with the rest retrieved from reference TRBV11-2 and TRBJ2-1, is EAGVAQSPRYKIIEKRQSVAFWCNPISGHATLYWYQQILGQGPKLLIQFQNNGVVDDSQLPKDRFSAERLKGVDSTLKIQPAKLEDSAVYLCASSQFDGYNEQFFGPGTRLTVL.

Ten or more counts support this clonotype. This chain's CDR3 is CSALRGGGEQYF. Written as DNA, the CDR3 is TGCAGCGCCTTGCGGGGGGGCGGCGAGCAGTACTTC. This chain joins TRBV29-1 and TRBJ2-7; 9 bases are a match to TRBD2. Germline V lookup: CDR1 SQVTM, CDR2 ANQGSEA. The CDR3 loop spans 12 amino acids. V lost 7 bases to trimming and J lost 6 bases; unmatched junction nucleotides: 7.

This clonotype has at least ten counts. The gene calls are TRBV30 and TRBJ1-2, with D hard to call. The CDR3 runs 11 residues. The germline V and J ends were trimmed by 1 base and 4 bases, with 4 bases remaining between them. Per germline, CDR1 GTSNPN and CDR2 SVGIG (reference sequence). The CDR3 DNA follows: TGTGCCTGGAGTGGTTCCTATGGCTACACCTTC. Protein product: CAWSGSYGYTF.

This clonotype was detected ten times or more. The genes are TRBV6-6 and TRBJ2-7, with TRBD1 matching over 8 bases. V lost 2 bases, J lost 3 bases, and 3 bases stayed unmatched. CDR3 length equals 14 residues. Germline CDR1 reads MNHNY; CDR2 reads SVGAGI (reference sequence). CDR3 nucleotides: TGTGCCAGCAGTTACACAGGGGGAAGCTACGAGCAGTACTTC. Protein sequence: CASSYTGGSYEQYF.

This clonotype appeared many times. The rearrangement joins TRBV10-3 to TRBJ2-6; D is unclear. The CDR3 is 16 residues long. Per the germline V gene, CDR1 is ENHRY and CDR2 is SYGVKD. Trimming cost V 7 bases and J 0 bases, with 13 bases left between them. CDR3 in DNA: TGTGCCATCACCCGATCACCAACCTCTGGGGCCAACGTCCTGACTTTC. This gives the protein CAITRSPTSGANVLTF.

Only a few counts were recorded for this clonotype. This chain joins TRBV7-3 and TRBJ2-3; D perhaps matches TRBD1 (7 bases). V lost 3 bases, J lost 6 bases, and 10 bases lay in between. The germline gives CDR1 SGHTA, CDR2 FQGTGA. The CDR3 totals 13 residues. Here the CDR3 DNA reads TGTGCCAGCAGCTTTTCAGGGGGGGATACGCAGTATTTT. Translating gives CASSFSGGDTQYF.

This clonotype was seen ten or more times. J is TRBJ2-2 and V is TRBV6-2 or TRBV6-3, with D hard to call. Germline lookup yields CDR1 MNHEY and CDR2 SVGEGT. The CDR3 is made up of 13 amino acids. The ends were cut back, 5 bases at V and 6 bases at J, with 10 bases in the middle. The CDR3 region is CASSPAWAGELFF. The DNA of the CDR3 is TGTGCCAGCAGTCCCGCATGGGCCGGGGAGCTGTTTTTT.

At least ten counts were recorded for this clonotype. The chain employs TRBV7-2 and TRBJ2-7, with unresolved D. The CDR3 length is 14 residues. The V gene lost 5 bases and the J gene lost 6 bases, with 17 bases spanning the gap. The germline V gene has CDR1 SGHTA and CDR2 FQGNSA. The CDR3 nucleotides are TGTGCCAGCAGCCGGACCCTAGGAGTCTCCGAGCAGTACTTC. As protein: CASSRTLGVSEQYF.

This clonotype occurred a few times. Given the absence of the conserved phenylalanine or tryptophan at the CDR3 end, a read error is likely. The limits of the CDR3 on the DNA are not certain, so only TCRdb's listed CDR3 is given. This chain links TRBV6-1 with TRBJ2-7; the table names TRBD2, a call not compared with the DNA. Per germline, CDR1 MNHNS and CDR2 SASEGT. The CDR3 extends over 13 residues, inclusive of both ends. The CDR3 is CASSSPSRTSVVL.

V usage is TRBV29-1 and J usage is TRBJ1-2; 7 bases match TRBD1. The germline V gene encodes CDR1 SQVTM and CDR2 ANQGSEA. The CDR3 length is 15 residues. The junction had 11 bases not matched to a gene; V was cut back by 3 bases and J by 4 bases. The CDR3 DNA follows: TGCAGCGTTGATAATCCCACAGGGGAGAGCTATGGCTACACCTTC. This gives the protein CSVDNPTGESYGYTF.